This T cell receptor beta chain was sequenced for a study of cytomegalovirus exposure and HLA in healthy donors. Study findings and constraints: In vitro, three CMV-associated chains proved specific for CMV antigens.

Participants comprised healthy donors of bone marrow. In germline, CDR1 is MNHNS, CDR2 SASEGT. V shed 1 base, J shed 0 bases, and the junction held 5 bases outside the gene matches. This CDR3 is built from 16 residues. It was with 60 Vbeta and 13 Jbeta primers that the PCR ran. In the original analysis: Around 10 million of the about 80 million unique TCR beta chains counted in a later analysis were shared. Measured with immunoSEQ multiplex PCR; TCRdb has only the in-frame clones, and not every one. V and J calls and clone size follow that table, whereas D and trimming were derived from the DNA. The sample includes roughly 130,000 clones, around three quarters of them seen just once. Comments on this clone: Its antigen is not known.

The source of this sequence is a man in his forties in good health and CMV-seronegative. Sample: PBMCs. The V and J genes are TRBV6-1 and TRBJ1-2; TRBD1 matches at 7 bases. The CDR3 reads CASSEEGTEPNYGYTF. CDR3 DNA sequence: TGTGCCAGCAGTGAAGAGGGGACAGAACCTAACTATGGCTACACCTTC.